A single sample is the source of the 9 T cell receptor beta chains below, sequenced in a study of TIL therapy for anti-PD-1-resistant metastatic lung cancer. Time point in this sample: pre-treatment sample, taken before nivolumab and TIL therapy. The immunoSEQ assay was v3. This table comes from immunoSEQ multiplex PCR, and its TCRdb copy is limited to in-frame clones, with some not included. Here the sample spans 55,000 to 65,000 clones, about 69% being singletons. The sequences come from blood, collected at baseline. The receptor set was obtained from a person aged 25-85 years with non-small cell lung cancer.

V and J are TRBV5-1 and TRBJ2-1, with 8 bases fitting TRBD2. The length of the CDR3 is 14 residues. Germline trimming cut 7 bases from V and 6 bases from J; bases unmatched to any gene: 9. Germline values: CDR1 SGHRS, CDR2 YFSETQ. The CDR3 reads CASSKRERSNEQFF. Here the CDR3 DNA reads TGCGCCAGCTCAAAGCGGGAGAGATCCAATGAGCAGTTCTTC.

A few counts support this clone. V gene TRBV5-4 combines with J gene TRBJ2-5; D call uncertain. This CDR3 comprises 13 residues. Germline V gene sequence: CDR1 SGHNT, CDR2 YYREEE (reference sequence). Trimming removed 4 bases from V and 5 bases from J, with 12 bases in between. The CDR3 sequence: CASSPSLRETQYF. The CDR3 coding sequence is TGTGCCAGCAGCCCGTCCCTCCGGGAGACCCAGTACTTC.

The CDR3 DNA reads as TGTGCCAGCCGCCTAGGGGCGCGCTACTCCTACGAGCAGTACTTC. Protein product: CASRLGARYSYEQYF. This chain links TRBV6-1 with TRBJ2-7; D perhaps matches TRBD1 (5 bases). The CDR3 is 15 amino acids. CDR1 and CDR2 (germline): MNHNS, SASEGT. V gave up 8 bases and J gave up 0 bases, with 17 bases separating them.

This clone occurred a few times. The CDR3 loop reads CASSLEDRGKQYF. The CDR3 region has the DNA TGTGCCAGCAGCTTGGAAGACAGGGGAAAGCAGTACTTC. The chain has TRBV5-6 and TRBJ2-7; 8 bases map to TRBD1. This CDR3 region has 13 residues. The J segment lost 8 bases and the V segment lost 0 bases, leaving 4 bases of the junction unmatched. Germline V gene data show CDR1 as SGHDT and CDR2 as YYEEEE.

V gene TRBV7-8 combines with J gene TRBJ2-4; the match to TRBD1 covers 10 bases. Trimming took 4 bases from V and 3 from J; bases not matched to a gene: 6. Per the germline V gene, CDR1 is SGHVS and CDR2 is FQNEAQ. CDR3 length equals 16 residues. CDR3 in DNA: TGTGCCAGCAGCTCTTTGACAGGGGGCAACAAAAACATTCAGTACTTC. Translated, it gives CASSSLTGGNKNIQYF.

The chain links TRBV4-2 to TRBJ1-4; perhaps TRBD1 as D (6 bases). Germline V gene sequence: CDR1 LGHNA, CDR2 YNFKEQ. The CDR3 is made up of 17 amino acids. V gave up 5 bases and J gave up 7 bases, with 23 bases separating them. The CDR3 loop reads CASSSFTSGRGSEKLFF. Written as DNA, the CDR3 is TGTGCCAGCAGCTCCTTTACCTCAGGGAGGGGGAGTGAAAAACTGTTTTTT.

The gene calls are TRBV19 and TRBJ1-5; the D gene is possibly TRBD1 (6 bases). This CDR3 spans 15 amino acids. Trimming pared 5 bases from V and 4 bases from J, leaving 15 bases between. The germline gives CDR1 LNHDA, CDR2 SQIVND (reference sequence). CDR3 amino acids: CASSPRDIRNQPQHF. The DNA of the CDR3 is TGTGCCAGTAGTCCACGGGACATCCGAAATCAGCCCCAGCATTTT. Complete variable domain (other parts from reference TRBV19 and TRBJ1-5): DGGITQSPKYLFRKEGQNVTLSCEQNLNHDAMYWYRQDPGQGLRLIYYSQIVNDFQKGDIAEGYSVSREKKESFPLTVTSAQKNPTAFYLCASSPRDIRNQPQHFGDGTRLSIL.

The sample holds many counts of this clone. The chain employs TRBV28 and TRBJ2-2, with 7 positions matching TRBD1. CDR1 MDHEN and CDR2 SYDVKM come from the germline V gene. The CDR3 sequence is 13 residues long. V was pared by 5 bases and J by 5 bases, with 2 bases of the junction left unmatched. CDR3 DNA: TGTGCCAGCAGTAGCAGGGGGACCGGGGAGCTGTTTTTT. Its translation is CASSSRGTGELFF.

This clone was recorded a few times. The chain has TRBV4-1 and TRBJ1-6; D may be TRBD1 (5 bases). The CDR3 sequence is 17 residues long. Germline-derived CDR1 and CDR2 are MGHRA and YSYEKL. V lost 1 base to trimming and J lost 5 bases, with 15 bases between them. The CDR3: CASSQVFPGTDNSPLHF. CDR3 coding DNA: TGCGCCAGCAGCCAAGTCTTTCCAGGGACGGATAATTCACCCCTCCACTTT.